Described below is a single TCR beta chain sequence and its context. Its target is not known. Germline-derived CDR1 and CDR2 are SQVTM and ANQGSEA. The ends were cut back, 7 bases at V and 4 bases at J, with 13 bases in the middle. The CDR3 contains 12 residues. The authors drew around 9.3 milliliters of peripheral blood from each donor. The data stem from a study of blood T cells in healthy people across ages. The second PCR ran about 6 to 11 cycles with a sample-barcoded 5' primer and J-beta primers. TCRdb called the 5' RACE reads again in MiXCR, with one record for every CDR3 protein. Altogether approximately 600,000 distinct CDR3 sequences are present, approximately 50% being singletons, with the ten largest covering about two fifths. Study-wide results and limits: A greater number of naive CD4+ cells and higher diversity distinguished long-lived donors from aged donors. PBMCs went unsorted, and a conclusive naive versus antigen-experienced comparison was therefore prevented. The fall in TCR beta diversity per million T cells was roughly linear with age.

The sequence was collected from a man between 60 and 75 years old in good health. The chain uses TRBV29-1 and TRBJ2-5; possible D gene TRBD1, 6 bases. The sequencing sample was made of blood. The CDR3 coding sequence is TGCAGCGGCCGACAGGCTGTAGAGACCCAGTACTTC. Residues: CSGRQAVETQYF.